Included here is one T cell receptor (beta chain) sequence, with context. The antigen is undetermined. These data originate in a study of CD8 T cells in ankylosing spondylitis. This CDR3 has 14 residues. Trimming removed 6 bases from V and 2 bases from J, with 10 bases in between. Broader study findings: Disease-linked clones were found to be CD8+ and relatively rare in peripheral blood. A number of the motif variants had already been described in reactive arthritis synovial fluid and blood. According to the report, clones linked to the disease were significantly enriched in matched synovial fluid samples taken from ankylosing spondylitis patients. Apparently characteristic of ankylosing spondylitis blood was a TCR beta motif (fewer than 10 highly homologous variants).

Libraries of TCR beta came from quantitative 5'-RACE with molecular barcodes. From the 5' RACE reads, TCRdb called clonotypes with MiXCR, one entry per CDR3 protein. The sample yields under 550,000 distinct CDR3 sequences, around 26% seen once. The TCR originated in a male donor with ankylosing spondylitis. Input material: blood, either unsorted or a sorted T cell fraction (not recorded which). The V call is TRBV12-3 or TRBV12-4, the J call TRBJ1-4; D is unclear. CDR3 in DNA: TGTGCCAGCAGCCGGCCGGGGACTAATGAAAAACTGTTTTTT. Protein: CASSRPGTNEKLFF.